A single sample is the source of the 2 T cell receptor beta chains below, sequenced in a study of T cells after yellow fever vaccination. Using its own MiXCR run on the 5' RACE reads, TCRdb lists one record per CDR3 protein. The sample shows 300,000 to 450,000 distinct CDR3 sequences, under 7.5% of them seen only once. This sample comprised PBMCs, obtained 5 days after the yellow fever booster vaccination. Receptors were obtained from a man younger than 45 who received the YFV17D yellow fever vaccine.

A few counts support this clonotype. The chain uses TRBV5-1 and TRBJ1-3; the D is unclear. Germline V lookup: CDR1 SGHRS, CDR2 YFSETQ. With 4 bases removed from V and 4 bases from J, the gap between germline ends came to 12 bases. The CDR3 spans 14 residues. This CDR3 reads CASSMQDTGNTIYF. Written as DNA, the CDR3 is TGCGCCAGCAGCATGCAAGACACGGGAAACACCATATATTTT.

The genes are TRBV5-1 and TRBJ2-2; TRBD2 agrees at 8 bases. V gave up 4 bases and J gave up 6 bases; unmatched junction bases: 5. Germline CDR1 and CDR2: SGHRS and YFSETQ. The CDR3 extends over 14 amino acids. CDR3 amino acids: CASSDGLASGELFF. The DNA of the CDR3 is TGCGCCAGCAGCGACGGACTAGCTTCCGGGGAGCTGTTTTTT.